The 15 T cell receptor beta chains reported below all come from one sample, sequenced in a study of control samples from healthy donors and cancer patients (dated by TCRdb to about 2020). To prepare the library, the immunoSEQ multiplex PCR assay was applied. The clones in this table, taken by TCRdb from immuneACCESS, are in-frame only. Not every clone is retained; where verified, under half of the shortfall comes from an unresolved V gene, and the cause of the rest is unknown. In this sample the table shows 170,000 or so clones, 90% to 95% of which occur a single time. Of the sample, over 1.1% falls within the top ten clones. Material: blood. The receptors were sampled from a man in his late teens or twenties in good health.

The rearrangement uses TRBV3-1 (or the pseudogene TRBV3-2) and TRBJ2-7; D not resolved. The CDR3 runs 14 residues. From germline, CDR1 is LGHDT and CDR2 YNNKEL (reference sequence). The ends were cut back, 1 base at V and 2 bases at J, with 9 bases in the middle. CDR3 loop: CASSQGTNTYEQYF. The CDR3, as DNA: TGTGCCAGCAGCCAAGGGACGAATACCTACGAGCAGTACTTC.

The chain joins TRBV10-3 to TRBJ2-6; D not resolved. Germline-derived CDR1 and CDR2 are ENHRY and SYGVKD. V shed 6 bases and J shed 0 bases, with 6 bases lying between them. The length of the CDR3 is 14 residues. CDR3: CAIRESSGANVLTF. The CDR3 nucleotides are TGTGCCATCAGAGAGAGCTCTGGGGCCAACGTCCTGACTTTC.

The chain carries TRBV5-1 and TRBJ2-7, with D unclear. The CDR3 has 14 amino acids. Trimming left V 0 bases short and J 0 bases short, with 7 bases between. Germline V gene data show CDR1 as SGHRS and CDR2 as YFSETQ. The DNA of the CDR3 is TGCGCCAGCAGCTTGGATTGGAGCTCCTACGAGCAGTACTTC. It yields the protein CASSLDWSSYEQYF.

This rearrangement joins TRBV24-1 to TRBJ2-2, with 7 bases matching TRBD1. Germline CDR1 reads KGHDR; CDR2 reads SFDVKD. The CDR3 spans 16 residues. V shed 2 bases and J 3 bases; nucleotides not matched to a gene: 5. The chain's CDR3 is CATSDSLRGHTGELFF. CDR3 bases: TGTGCCACCAGTGATTCACTAAGGGGGCACACCGGGGAGCTGTTTTTT.

This sequence joins TRBV7-2 and TRBJ1-5; a possible D gene is TRBD1 (5 bases). The V gene's germline CDR1 is SGHTA and CDR2 FQGNSA. Trimming removed 5 bases from V and 0 bases from J, with 20 bases in between. This CDR3 contains 18 residues. The CDR3 coding sequence is TGTGCCAGCAGCGGTGGGACTGCTAAGTCGGATAGCAATCAGCCCCAGCATTTT. Translating it yields CASSGGTAKSDSNQPQHF. Looking up the rest from reference TRBV7-2 and TRBJ1-5 gives the full variable domain: GAGVSQSPSNKVTEKGKDVELRCDPISGHTALYWYRQSLGQGLEFLIYFQGNSAPDKSGLPSDRFSAERTGGSVSTLTIQRTQQEDSAVYLCASSGGTAKSDSNQPQHFGDGTRLSIL.

CDR3: CASSYSPERTQHF. The CDR3 nucleotides are TGTGCCAGCAGTTACTCCCCGGAACGGACCCAGCATTTT. The gene calls are TRBV6-2 or TRBV6-3 and TRBJ1-5, with no clear D. This CDR3 has 13 amino acids. Between the trimmed V and J ends, which lost 0 bases and 11 bases, there was a span of 11 bases. Per germline, CDR1 MNHEY and CDR2 SVGEGT.

The chain combines TRBV29-1 with TRBJ2-5, with a weak D call TRBD1 (5 bases). The V and J ends lost 5 bases and 3 bases respectively, with 10 bases between them. Per germline, CDR1 SQVTM and CDR2 ANQGSEA. The CDR3 is 12 residues long. The CDR3 DNA is TGCAGCGTTCGAACAGGTGAAGAGACCCAGTACTTC. This sequence encodes CSVRTGEETQYF.

Details on this clone: The same CDR3 can be traced to other DNA sequences in this sample. The chain joins TRBV19 to TRBJ1-5; weak D call: TRBD1 (5 bases). The germline V gene has CDR1 LNHDA and CDR2 SQIVND (reference sequence). V shed 5 bases and J shed 9 bases, with 20 bases lying between them. The CDR3 length is 15 residues. CDR3 loop: CASSGGGGWWMPQHF. CDR3 sequence (DNA): TGTGCCAGTAGTGGGGGTGGAGGGTGGTGGATGCCCCAGCATTTT.

This chain joins TRBV3-1 (or the pseudogene TRBV3-2) and TRBJ2-1, with a weak D call TRBD1 (5 bases). The CDR3 loop spans 16 amino acids. The V end lost 4 bases, the J end lost 4 bases, and 17 bases lay between the germline ends. Germline-derived CDR1 and CDR2 are LGHDT and YNNKEL (reference sequence). CDR3 residues: CASSPSISKGYNEQFF. The CDR3 region has the DNA TGTGCCAGCAGCCCCTCGATCTCCAAGGGGTACAATGAGCAGTTCTTC.

About this clone: This sample includes further DNA sequences coding for the same CDR3. The chain has TRBV6-1 and TRBJ1-6, with D tentatively TRBD1 (5 bases). The CDR3 is made up of 14 amino acids. Germline CDR1 is MNHNS and CDR2 is SASEGT. V lost 2 bases, J lost 9 bases, and 11 bases lay in between. CDR3 in DNA: TGTGCCAGCAGTGAATTGGGGGTTGGTTCACCCCTCCACTTT. Translated: CASSELGVGSPLHF.

The rearrangement links TRBV4-1 to TRBJ2-3, with 11 bases fitting TRBD2. The CDR3 loop spans 15 amino acids. CDR1 is MGHRA and CDR2 is YSYEKL in the germline V gene. Unmatched junction bases numbered 5, after V lost 5 bases and J lost 4 bases. CDR3 residues: CASSGSGGGPDTQYF. In DNA form, the CDR3 reads TGCGCCAGCAGCGGTAGCGGGGGGGGCCCAGATACGCAGTATTTT.

The chain is built from TRBV2 and TRBJ1-1, with D unclear. Germline-derived CDR1 and CDR2 are SNHLY and FYNNEI. The CDR3 has 12 residues. V lost 8 bases, J lost 1 base, and 8 bases lay in between. CDR3 sequence (DNA): TGTGCCAGCCGATACAGGAACACTGAAGCTTTCTTT. It specifies CASRYRNTEAFF.

This chain links TRBV5-6 with TRBJ2-4, with a weak D call TRBD2 (5 bases). Germline assignment: CDR1 SGHDT and CDR2 YYEEEE. CDR3 length: 14 residues. The V and J ends lost 7 bases and 5 bases respectively, with 16 bases between them. CDR3 nucleotides: TGTGCCAGCGCCTGGGCGGGCAAGCAAAACATTCAGTACTTC. It specifies CASAWAGKQNIQYF.

The V gene is TRBV18, the J gene TRBJ2-7; unclear D gene. Looked up from germline, CDR1 is KGHSH and CDR2 is LQKENI. The CDR3 has 15 residues. Deletions cut 1 base from V and 0 bases from J, with 10 bases between. This chain's CDR3 is CASSPRPPISYEQYF. The CDR3 region has the DNA TGTGCCAGCTCACCACGCCCTCCAATCTCCTACGAGCAGTACTTC.

The rearrangement joins TRBV5-6 to TRBJ1-2, with D perhaps TRBD1 (5 bases). Germline loops: CDR1 SGHDT, CDR2 YYEEEE. The CDR3 consists of 15 residues. V lost 3 bases to trimming and J lost 4 bases, with 16 bases between them. CDR3: CASSYRAWGTYGYTF. CDR3 sequence (DNA): TGTGCCAGCAGCTACCGGGCCTGGGGGACCTATGGCTACACCTTC.